Listed below are T cell receptor beta chains from one sample, sequenced in a study of T cell responses to AZD1222 COVID-19 vaccine. Produced via immunoSEQ multiplex PCR; TCRdb's table is partial and in-frame only. The profile shows 150,000 to 190,000 clones, around nine tenths of them singletons. Sequenced here: peripheral blood, sampled 28 days after the second AZD1222 dose. The receptors were sampled from an adult who received the AZD1222 COVID-19 vaccine. The CDR3 runs from the conserved cysteine through the conserved F or W. Each record gives: J gene, clone size, D gene, V gene, CDR3 DNA, CDR3 protein. The D gene is left open where the match is weak. Rows may omit the clone size; those that give it use once, few, many or a size class.

J gene: TRBJ2-2
clone size: -
D gene: -
V gene: TRBV5-4
CDR3 DNA: TGTGCCAGCAGCTTCGGGGGCAGGGGGACCGGGGAGCTGTTTTTT
CDR3 protein: CASSFGGRGTGELFF

J gene: TRBJ1-3
clone size: -
D gene: TRBD1
V gene: TRBV5-1
CDR3 DNA: TGCGCCAGCAGCTTGGCCTCCCTTCCGGGACAGGGGGCAAACACCATATATTTT
CDR3 protein: CASSLASLPGQGANTIYF

J gene: TRBJ2-6
clone size: -
D gene: -
V gene: TRBV5-6
CDR3 DNA: TGTGCCAGCAGCTTGGCGCGCGCTTCTGGGGCCAACGTCCTGACTTTC
CDR3 protein: CASSLARASGANVLTF

J gene: TRBJ2-7
clone size: -
D gene: -
V gene: TRBV3-1/TRBV3-2
CDR3 DNA: TGTGCCACTCGCGGGTACCAGGGGGAGCAGTACTTC
CDR3 protein: CATRGYQGEQYF

J gene: TRBJ2-7
clone size: once
D gene: -
V gene: TRBV10-3
CDR3 DNA: TGTGCCATCAGTGAGTCGACACCAACCTACGAGCAGTACTTC
CDR3 protein: CAISESTPTYEQYF

J gene: TRBJ2-2
clone size: -
D gene: TRBD1
V gene: TRBV19
CDR3 DNA: TGTGCCAGTAGTATTTCGGGACAGCTCCTTGGGGCCGGGGAGCTGTTTTTT
CDR3 protein: CASSISGQLLGAGELFF

J gene: TRBJ2-3
clone size: -
D gene: TRBD1
V gene: TRBV5-4
CDR3 DNA: TGTGCCAGCAGCTTGGCAGGGGGCTTCACAGATACGCAGTATTTT
CDR3 protein: CASSLAGGFTDTQYF

J gene: TRBJ1-1
clone size: -
D gene: -
V gene: TRBV11-2
CDR3 DNA: TGTGCCAGCAGTAAACCGGGACGGACGAACACTGAAGCTTTCTTT
CDR3 protein: CASSKPGRTNTEAFF

J gene: TRBJ1-3
clone size: -
D gene: -
V gene: TRBV9
CDR3 DNA: TGTGCCAGCAGCGTAGATTGGGGGCTTGGGTCTGGAAACACCATATATTTT
CDR3 protein: CASSVDWGLGSGNTIYF

J gene: TRBJ1-2
clone size: -
D gene: -
V gene: TRBV19
CDR3 DNA: TGTGCCAGTAGTAGGGGGCATGGCCAGGGGTATGGCTACACCTTC
CDR3 protein: CASSRGHGQGYGYTF

J gene: TRBJ1-5
clone size: once
D gene: -
V gene: TRBV3-1/TRBV3-2
CDR3 DNA: TGTGCCAGCAGCCAAGGGGGTCAGCCCCAGCATTTT
CDR3 protein: CASSQGGQPQHF

J gene: TRBJ2-1
clone size: once
D gene: -
V gene: TRBV28
CDR3 DNA: TGTGCCAGCAGTTGGGGTTACCGGGACGGGTCCTACAATGAGCAGTTCTTC
CDR3 protein: CASSWGYRDGSYNEQFF

J gene: TRBJ2-3
clone size: once
D gene: TRBD1
V gene: TRBV2
CDR3 DNA: TGTGCCAGCAGGCAGGGACAGGGGGTGGCAGATACGCAGTATTTT
CDR3 protein: CASRQGQGVADTQYF

J gene: TRBJ1-1
clone size: once
D gene: TRBD1
V gene: TRBV6-5
CDR3 DNA: TGTGCCAGCAGACACGGACAGGTAAACACTGAAGCTTTCTTT
CDR3 protein: CASRHGQVNTEAFF

J gene: TRBJ1-4
clone size: -
D gene: -
V gene: TRBV4-1
CDR3 DNA: TGCGCCAGCAGCCAAGGATCCCCGGCAACTAATGAAAAACTGTTTTTT
CDR3 protein: CASSQGSPATNEKLFF

J gene: TRBJ1-5
clone size: few
D gene: -
V gene: TRBV19
CDR3 DNA: TGTGCCAGTAACTCAAAGGGGAAGGGGGGCAATCAGCCCCAGCATTTT
CDR3 protein: CASNSKGKGGNQPQHF

J gene: TRBJ2-1
clone size: -
D gene: -
V gene: TRBV5-1
CDR3 DNA: TGCGCCAGCAGCCTTGGGATTTACAATGAGCAGTTCTTC
CDR3 protein: CASSLGIYNEQFF

J gene: TRBJ1-6
clone size: -
D gene: -
V gene: TRBV11-2
CDR3 DNA: TGTGCCAGCAGCTTGCGGGGTGGTAATTCACCCCTCCACTTT
CDR3 protein: CASSLRGGNSPLHF

J gene: TRBJ2-7
clone size: -
D gene: -
V gene: TRBV9
CDR3 DNA: TGTGCCAGCAGCATCCAGGGGAGGGACGAGCAGTACTTC
CDR3 protein: CASSIQGRDEQYF

J gene: TRBJ1-5
clone size: -
D gene: -
V gene: TRBV27
CDR3 DNA: TGTGCCAGCAGTTTAGTAGGTAGCAATCAGCCCCAGCATTTT
CDR3 protein: CASSLVGSNQPQHF

J gene: TRBJ1-5
clone size: -
D gene: TRBD1
V gene: TRBV30
CDR3 DNA: TGTGCCTGGAGTCGCCCCCAGACAGGGGGGTATAGCAATCAGCCCCAGCATTTT
CDR3 protein: CAWSRPQTGGYSNQPQHF

J gene: TRBJ1-6
clone size: -
D gene: -
V gene: TRBV7-8
CDR3 DNA: TGTGCCAGCAGAGCAGGGAGGGTAAATAATTCACCCCTCCACTTT
CDR3 protein: CASRAGRVNNSPLHF

J gene: TRBJ2-7
clone size: -
D gene: -
V gene: TRBV6-1
CDR3 DNA: TGTGCCAGCAGTGCAGGAAGGCGGTACGAGCAGTACTTC
CDR3 protein: CASSAGRRYEQYF

J gene: TRBJ1-4
clone size: -
D gene: TRBD1
V gene: TRBV6-5
CDR3 DNA: TGTGCCAGCATCCCGGGACAGTCTAATGAAAAACTGTTTTTT
CDR3 protein: CASIPGQSNEKLFF

J gene: TRBJ2-1
clone size: once
D gene: TRBD2
V gene: TRBV19
CDR3 DNA: TGTGCCAGTAGTACTCTAGCGGGGGCTTACAATGAGCAGTTCTTC
CDR3 protein: CASSTLAGAYNEQFF

J gene: TRBJ1-6
clone size: -
D gene: -
V gene: TRBV3-1/TRBV3-2
CDR3 DNA: TGTGCCAGCAGCCGATCAGACTCCTATAATTCACCCCTCCACTTT
CDR3 protein: CASSRSDSYNSPLHF

J gene: TRBJ2-7
clone size: -
D gene: -
V gene: TRBV14
CDR3 DNA: TGTGCCAGCAGCTCACAGGTGTCCTACGAGCAGTACTTC
CDR3 protein: CASSSQVSYEQYF

J gene: TRBJ2-1
clone size: -
D gene: TRBD1
V gene: TRBV10-3
CDR3 DNA: TGTGCCATCAGTGAGCCGGGACAGGGTAATGAGCAGTTCTTC
CDR3 protein: CAISEPGQGNEQFF

J gene: TRBJ2-1
clone size: -
D gene: -
V gene: TRBV11-2
CDR3 DNA: TGTGCCAGCAGCTTAGGCCCTTATGAGCAGTTCTTC
CDR3 protein: CASSLGPYEQFF

J gene: TRBJ2-7
clone size: -
D gene: TRBD2
V gene: TRBV28
CDR3 DNA: TGTGCCTCCGCGGGAGTACTAGCGGACTACGAGCAGTACTTC
CDR3 protein: CASAGVLADYEQYF

J gene: TRBJ2-4
clone size: -
D gene: -
V gene: TRBV14
CDR3 DNA: TGTGCCAGCGCTCGGGAGTTTGGTACCAAAAACATTCAGTACTTC
CDR3 protein: CASAREFGTKNIQYF

J gene: TRBJ1-5
clone size: -
D gene: -
V gene: TRBV27
CDR3 DNA: TGTGCCAGCAGTCCCTCATTTCCAGAGCAGCCCCAGCATTTT
CDR3 protein: CASSPSFPEQPQHF

J gene: TRBJ1-2
clone size: few
D gene: -
V gene: TRBV5-8
CDR3 DNA: TGTGCCAGCAGCCCCCAAGGCTACACCTTC
CDR3 protein: CASSPQGYTF

J gene: TRBJ1-4
clone size: -
D gene: -
V gene: TRBV3-1/TRBV3-2
CDR3 DNA: TGTGCCAGCAGCCAAGAAGAGGAAGTGCCAGGTGAAAAACTGTTTTTT
CDR3 protein: CASSQEEEVPGEKLFF

J gene: TRBJ1-3
clone size: -
D gene: -
V gene: TRBV12-3/TRBV12-4
CDR3 DNA: TGTGCCAGCAGCAACAGGGTCACCATATATTTT
CDR3 protein: CASSNRVTIYF

J gene: TRBJ1-1
clone size: once
D gene: -
V gene: TRBV3-1/TRBV3-2
CDR3 DNA: TGTGCCAGCAGCCAAGATCGTACCATGAACACTGAAGCTTTCTTT
CDR3 protein: CASSQDRTMNTEAFF

J gene: TRBJ2-5
clone size: -
D gene: TRBD2
V gene: TRBV14
CDR3 DNA: TGTGCCAGCAGCCAAGATAGACTAGCGAAGGAGACCCAGTACTTC
CDR3 protein: CASSQDRLAKETQYF

J gene: TRBJ2-2
clone size: -
D gene: -
V gene: TRBV7-9
CDR3 DNA: TGTGCCAGCAGCCCGGTGGTCGGGGAGCTGTTTTTT
CDR3 protein: CASSPVVGELFF

J gene: TRBJ2-1
clone size: -
D gene: TRBD1
V gene: TRBV28
CDR3 DNA: TGTGCCAGCATTCCAGGGGGCTCCTACAATGAGCAGTTCTTC
CDR3 protein: CASIPGGSYNEQFF

J gene: TRBJ2-7
clone size: -
D gene: -
V gene: TRBV6-1
CDR3 DNA: TGTGCCAGCAGTGACAGGGGCTACGAGCAGTACTTC
CDR3 protein: CASSDRGYEQYF

J gene: TRBJ1-2
clone size: -
D gene: -
V gene: TRBV7-9
CDR3 DNA: TGTGCCAGCAGCTTAGCTATGGAGGGCAGGGCGGGGTATGGCTACACCTTC
CDR3 protein: CASSLAMEGRAGYGYTF

J gene: TRBJ1-6
clone size: -
D gene: -
V gene: TRBV2
CDR3 DNA: TGTGCCAGCAGATCGGATAATTCACCCCTCCACTTT
CDR3 protein: CASRSDNSPLHF

J gene: TRBJ1-1
clone size: -
D gene: TRBD1
V gene: TRBV19
CDR3 DNA: TGTGCCAGTACCAATGCTGGGACAGGCGGCACTGAAGCTTTCTTT
CDR3 protein: CASTNAGTGGTEAFF

J gene: TRBJ2-5
clone size: -
D gene: TRBD2
V gene: TRBV14
CDR3 DNA: TGTGCCAGCAGCCAACAGACTAGCGGGGGGGCCGAGACCCAGTACTTC
CDR3 protein: CASSQQTSGGAETQYF

J gene: TRBJ1-2
clone size: -
D gene: -
V gene: TRBV5-1
CDR3 DNA: TGCGCCAGCAGCCCCGAAGGGGAGTATGGCTACACCTTC
CDR3 protein: CASSPEGEYGYTF

J gene: TRBJ1-2
clone size: -
D gene: TRBD1
V gene: TRBV30
CDR3 DNA: TGTGCCTGGAGGGGACAGGACTATGGCTACACCTTC
CDR3 protein: CAWRGQDYGYTF

J gene: TRBJ1-2
clone size: -
D gene: -
V gene: TRBV3-1/TRBV3-2
CDR3 DNA: TGTGCCAGCAGCCCGTCTATCAACTATGGCTACACCTTC
CDR3 protein: CASSPSINYGYTF

J gene: TRBJ2-7
clone size: -
D gene: -
V gene: TRBV19
CDR3 DNA: TGTGCCACCAACCCCCAGGAGAGGGAGCAGTACTTC
CDR3 protein: CATNPQEREQYF

J gene: TRBJ1-2
clone size: -
D gene: TRBD1
V gene: TRBV19
CDR3 DNA: TGTGCCAGTAAGCGGGACAGCCTTTCTAACTATGGCTACACCTTC
CDR3 protein: CASKRDSLSNYGYTF

J gene: TRBJ2-4
clone size: -
D gene: -
V gene: TRBV29-1
CDR3 DNA: TGCAGCGTTGGAGAAAACATTCAGTACTTC
CDR3 protein: CSVGENIQYF